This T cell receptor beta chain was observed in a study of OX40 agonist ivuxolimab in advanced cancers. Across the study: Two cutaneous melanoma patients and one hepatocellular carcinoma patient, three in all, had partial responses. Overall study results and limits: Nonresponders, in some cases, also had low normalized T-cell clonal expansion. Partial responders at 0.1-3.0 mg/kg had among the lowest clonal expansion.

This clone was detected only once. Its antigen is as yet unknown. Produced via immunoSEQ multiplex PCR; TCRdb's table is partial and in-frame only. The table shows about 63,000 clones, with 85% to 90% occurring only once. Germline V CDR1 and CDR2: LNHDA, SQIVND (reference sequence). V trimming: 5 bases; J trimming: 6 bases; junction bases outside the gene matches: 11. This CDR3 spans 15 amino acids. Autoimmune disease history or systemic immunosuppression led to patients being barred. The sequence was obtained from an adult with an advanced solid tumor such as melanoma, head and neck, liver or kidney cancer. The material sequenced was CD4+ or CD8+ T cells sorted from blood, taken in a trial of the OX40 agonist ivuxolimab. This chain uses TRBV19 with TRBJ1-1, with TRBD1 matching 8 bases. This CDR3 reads CASSPISQGAPEAFF. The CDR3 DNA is TGTGCCAGTAGTCCAATTTCGCAGGGGGCCCCTGAAGCTTTCTTT.